This entry describes one T cell receptor (beta chain). The sample originates from a study of cytomegalovirus exposure and HLA in healthy donors. Trimming at V came to 1 base and at J to 9 bases, leaving 8 bases not matched to a gene. This CDR3 region has 15 residues. Germline CDR1 is SGHAT and CDR2 is FQNNGV. Both 60 Vbeta primers and 13 Jbeta primers went into the PCR. TCRdb keeps only in-frame clones here, not all; method: immunoSEQ multiplex PCR. Of about 100,000 clones listed, around 82% are singletons. The source of this sequence is a woman between 45 and 60 years old in good health and CMV-seropositive. Material: PBMCs. The chain recombines TRBV11-2 with TRBJ2-1; 8 positions match TRBD1. The CDR3 region has the DNA TGTGCCAGCAGCTTAGGTGGGACAGGACTTGCTGAGCAGTTCTTC. This codes for CASSLGGTGLAEQFF.